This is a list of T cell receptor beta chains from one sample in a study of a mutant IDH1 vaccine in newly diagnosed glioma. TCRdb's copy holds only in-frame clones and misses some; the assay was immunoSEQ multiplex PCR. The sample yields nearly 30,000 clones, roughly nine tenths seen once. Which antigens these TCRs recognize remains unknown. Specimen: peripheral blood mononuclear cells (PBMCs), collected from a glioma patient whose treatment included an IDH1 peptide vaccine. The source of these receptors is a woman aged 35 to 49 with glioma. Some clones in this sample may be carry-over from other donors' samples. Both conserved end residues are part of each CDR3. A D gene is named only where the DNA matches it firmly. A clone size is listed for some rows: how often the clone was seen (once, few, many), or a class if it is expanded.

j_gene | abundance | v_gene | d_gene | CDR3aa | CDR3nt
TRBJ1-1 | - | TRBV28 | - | CASTPPRGPLFF | TGTGCCAGCACCCCCCCCAGGGGACCCCTTTTCTTT
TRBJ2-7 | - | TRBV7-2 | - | CASSLGRGNYEQYF | TGTGCCAGCAGCTTGGGGCGGGGAAACTACGAGCAGTACTTC
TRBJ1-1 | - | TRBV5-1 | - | CASSMDPTNTEAFF | TGCGCCAGCAGCATGGACCCCACGAACACTGAAGCTTTCTTT
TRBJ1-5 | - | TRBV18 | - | CASSPPNQPQHF | TGTGCCAGCTCACCACCAAATCAGCCCCAGCATTTT
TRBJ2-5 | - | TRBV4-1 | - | CASSQRGGEGYQETQYF | TGCGCCAGCAGCCAAAGAGGCGGGGAAGGGTACCAAGAGACCCAGTACTTC
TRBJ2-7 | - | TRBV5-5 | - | CASGEQGRQDEQYF | TGTGCCAGCGGGGAACAGGGGAGGCAGGACGAGCAGTACTTC
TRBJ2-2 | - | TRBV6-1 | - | CASSGTVTTGELFF | TGTGCCAGCAGTGGGACAGTTACCACCGGGGAGCTGTTTTTT
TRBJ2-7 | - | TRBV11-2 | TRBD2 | CASSSGLAGVEQYF | TGTGCCAGCAGCTCTGGACTAGCGGGAGTGGAGCAGTACTTC
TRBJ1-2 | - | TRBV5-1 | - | CASSSTGAHNNYGYTF | TGCGCCAGCAGCTCAACGGGGGCGCACAACAACTATGGCTACACCTTC
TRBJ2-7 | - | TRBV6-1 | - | CASSEAYGGIDEQYF | TGTGCCAGCAGTGAAGCGTACGGGGGCATCGACGAGCAGTACTTC
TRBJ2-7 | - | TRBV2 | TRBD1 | CASHRTGGFNEQYF | TGTGCCAGCCACCGGACAGGGGGCTTCAACGAGCAGTACTTC
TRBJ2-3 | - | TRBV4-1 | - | CASSQSGLGGADTQYF | TGCGCCAGCAGCCAATCTGGACTAGGGGGCGCAGATACGCAGTATTTT
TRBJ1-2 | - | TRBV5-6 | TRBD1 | CASSSQQGVGYGYTF | TGTGCCAGCAGTTCCCAACAGGGGGTTGGCTATGGCTACACCTTC
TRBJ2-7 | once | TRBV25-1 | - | CASMTPGVYEQYF | TGTGCCAGCATGACTCCTGGGGTTTACGAGCAGTACTTC
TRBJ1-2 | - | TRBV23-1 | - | CASDESYGYTF | TGCGCCAGCGACGAATCCTATGGCTACACCTTC
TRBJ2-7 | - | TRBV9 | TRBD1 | CASSVGSTGGYEQYF | TGTGCCAGCAGCGTAGGGTCGACAGGGGGCTACGAGCAGTACTTC
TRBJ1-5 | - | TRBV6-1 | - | CASSGWPHSNQPQHF | TGTGCCAGCAGTGGCTGGCCTCATAGCAATCAGCCCCAGCATTTT
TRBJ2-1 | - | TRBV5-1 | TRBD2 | CASSLDVAGWDEQFF | TGCGCCAGCAGCTTGGATGTAGCGGGGTGGGATGAGCAGTTCTTC
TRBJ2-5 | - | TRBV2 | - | CASSEDRWKETQYF | TGTGCCAGCAGCGAGGACCGATGGAAAGAGACCCAGTACTTC
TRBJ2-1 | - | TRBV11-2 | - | CASSHGGEQFF | TGTGCCAGCAGCCACGGGGGTGAGCAGTTCTTC
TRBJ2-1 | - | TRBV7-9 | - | CASSLAVGFNNEQFF | TGTGCCAGCAGCTTAGCAGTGGGATTTAACAATGAGCAGTTCTTC
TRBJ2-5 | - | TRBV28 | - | CASSFRDRVWKETQYF | TGTGCCAGCAGTTTTAGGGATCGGGTGTGGAAAGAGACCCAGTACTTC
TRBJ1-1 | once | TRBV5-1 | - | CASTQGLNTEAFF | TGCGCCAGCACGCAGGGCTTGAACACTGAAGCTTTCTTT
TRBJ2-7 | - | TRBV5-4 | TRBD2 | CASGLAGGYEQYF | TGTGCCAGCGGACTAGCGGGCGGGTACGAGCAGTACTTC
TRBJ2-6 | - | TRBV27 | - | CASSRSVSGANVLTF | TGTGCCAGCAGTCGTAGCGTCTCTGGGGCCAACGTCCTGACTTTC
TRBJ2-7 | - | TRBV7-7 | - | CASSPGFQGSYEQYF | TGTGCTAGCAGCCCCGGTTTTCAGGGGTCCTACGAGCAGTACTTC
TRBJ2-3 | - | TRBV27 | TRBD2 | CASTLIGGAPDTQYF | TGTGCCAGCACCCTAATCGGGGGGGCCCCAGATACGCAGTATTTT
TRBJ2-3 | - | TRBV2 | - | CASSGERLTDTQYF | TGTGCCAGCAGTGGGGAGCGGCTCACAGATACGCAGTATTTT